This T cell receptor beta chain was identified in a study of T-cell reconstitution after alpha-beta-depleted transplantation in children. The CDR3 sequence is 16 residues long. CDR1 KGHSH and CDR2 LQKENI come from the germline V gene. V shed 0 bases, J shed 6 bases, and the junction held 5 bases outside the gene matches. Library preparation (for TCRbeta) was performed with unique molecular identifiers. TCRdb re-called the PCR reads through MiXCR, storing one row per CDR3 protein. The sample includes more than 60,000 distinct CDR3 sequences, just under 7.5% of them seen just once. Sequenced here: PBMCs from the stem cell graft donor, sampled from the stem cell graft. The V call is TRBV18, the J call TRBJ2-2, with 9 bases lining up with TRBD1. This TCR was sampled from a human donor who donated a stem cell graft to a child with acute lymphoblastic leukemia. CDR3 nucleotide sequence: TGTGCCAGCTCACCACCGGGGACAGGGATCCCCGGGGAGCTGTTTTTT. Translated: CASSPPGTGIPGELFF.